One and the same sample provided the 17 T cell receptor beta chains below, sequenced in a study of blood T cell repertoires in COVID-19. Profiling relied on immunoSEQ multiplex PCR, and the TCRdb table lists in-frame clones only, not all of them. This table holds about 230,000 clones, about 84% found once. Sequencing was done on a sample of peripheral blood. The receptor set was obtained from a woman older than 75 with acute or convalescent COVID-19.

This chain joins TRBV4-1 and TRBJ2-1; 16 nucleotides match TRBD2. CDR3 length: 19 residues. The junction had 13 bases not matched to a gene; V was cut back by 2 bases and J by 9 bases. Germline V gene sequence: CDR1 MGHRA, CDR2 YSYEKL. CDR3 sequence reads: CASSQQPGTSGRARGEQFF. The CDR3 DNA follows: TGCGCCAGCAGCCAACAACCTGGGACTAGCGGGAGGGCCCGTGGTGAGCAGTTCTTC.

This chain uses TRBV28 with TRBJ1-1; 7 bases are shared with TRBD1. After removal of 2 bases from V and 5 bases from J, the junction contained 8 bases not matched to a gene. Germline CDR1 is MDHEN and CDR2 is SYDVKM. The length of the CDR3 is 15 residues. CDR3 amino acids: CASSLGTGAPTEAFF. The DNA of the CDR3 is TGTGCCAGCAGTTTAGGAACAGGGGCGCCGACTGAAGCTTTCTTT.

The chain carries TRBV15 and TRBJ1-6, with 12 bases matching TRBD1. CDR1 is LNHNV and CDR2 is YYDKDF in the germline V gene (reference sequence). Germline trimming cut 0 bases from V and 11 bases from J; bases unmatched to any gene: 8. There are 17 residues in the CDR3. CDR3 sequence (DNA): TGTGCCACCAGCAGAGATAGGGACAGGGGGCGTCGGGCACCCCTCCACTTT. Translating gives CATSRDRDRGRRAPLHF.

This clone came up once. This sequence joins TRBV9 and TRBJ1-5, with 9 bases identical to TRBD1. Trimming removed 3 bases from V and 7 bases from J; junction bases left unmatched: 5. The CDR3 is 14 residues long. Germline V lookup: CDR1 SGDLS, CDR2 YYNGEE. The DNA for the CDR3 is TGTGCCAGCAGCGCACAGGGGGCCGGGCAGCCCCAGCATTTT. Residues: CASSAQGAGQPQHF. Full variable domain (outside the CDR3, taken from reference TRBV9 and TRBJ1-5): DSGVTQTPKHLITATGQRVTLRCSPRSGDLSVYWYQQSLDQGLQFLIQYYNGEERAKGNILERFSAQQFPDLHSELNLSSLELGDSALYFCASSAQGAGQPQHFGDGTRLSIL.

The V gene is TRBV5-1, the J gene TRBJ1-6, with TRBD1 identical over 9 bases. The germline gives CDR1 SGHRS, CDR2 YFSETQ. With V trimmed by 0 bases and J by 10 bases, 5 bases remained unmatched. The CDR3 is 15 amino acids. CDR3 protein: CASSLAGTGRSPLHF. Here the CDR3 DNA reads TGCGCCAGCAGCTTGGCCGGGACAGGGCGATCACCCCTCCACTTT.

The CDR3 sequence: CASSLGPDRGRWTDTQYF. The CDR3 coding sequence is TGCGCCAGCAGCTTGGGGCCCGACAGGGGTCGATGGACAGATACGCAGTATTTT. This sequence joins TRBV5-1 and TRBJ2-3, with 8 bases matching TRBD1. The CDR3 length is 18 residues. Germline CDR1 and CDR2: SGHRS and YFSETQ. The V and J ends lost 0 bases and 3 bases, in that order; junction bases with no gene match: 12.

This clone has only one observation. The V and J genes are TRBV20-1 and TRBJ1-1; D might be TRBD1 (6 bases). The germline V gene has CDR1 DFQATT and CDR2 SNEGSKA (reference sequence). The length of the CDR3 is 11 residues. Trimming removed 3 bases from V and 9 bases from J, with 11 bases in between. The chain's CDR3 is CSARDSQKAFF. The CDR3 nucleotides read TGCAGTGCTAGGGACAGCCAGAAAGCTTTCTTT.

This chain connects TRBV5-8 to TRBJ1-2, with a weak D call TRBD1 (5 bases). The V gene lost 0 bases and the J gene lost 8 bases, with 11 bases spanning the gap. The CDR3 is 13 residues long. Germline CDR1 SGHTS, CDR2 YDEGEE. Written as DNA, the CDR3 is TGTGCCAGCAGCTTGGCAGGGATCTGGGGCTACACCTTC. This gives the protein CASSLAGIWGYTF. Full variable domain (outside the CDR3, taken from reference TRBV5-8 and TRBJ1-2): EAGVTQSPTHLIKTRGQQATLRCSPISGHTSVYWYQQALGLGLQFLLWYDEGEERNRGNFPPRFSGRQFPNYSSELNVNALELEDSALYLCASSLAGIWGYTFGSGTRLTVV.

CDR3 bases: TGCGCCAGCAGCTTGGAGGCTAGCGGAGGCAATGAGCAGTTCTTC. Encoded protein: CASSLEASGGNEQFF. V is TRBV5-1 and J is TRBJ2-1, with 7 bases matching TRBD2. The germline V gene encodes CDR1 SGHRS and CDR2 YFSETQ. Trimming took 0 bases from V and 6 from J; bases not matched to a gene: 6. CDR3 size: 15 residues.

The chain recombines TRBV28 with TRBJ2-1, with D hard to call. CDR1 is MDHEN, CDR2 SYDVKM, per germline. Trimming took 5 bases from V and 1 from J, leaving 3 bases between them. This CDR3 has 12 residues. CDR3 region: CASSLSYNEQFF. The CDR3 bases are TGTGCCAGCAGTCTATCCTACAATGAGCAGTTCTTC.

This sequence joins TRBV5-6 and TRBJ1-4, with D hard to call. CDR1 is SGHDT, CDR2 YYEEEE, per germline. V was clipped by 1 base and J by 2 bases, with 9 bases between them. The CDR3 is 15 residues long. The CDR3 sequence is CASSLTGITNEKLFF. The CDR3 bases are TGTGCCAGCAGCTTGACCGGGATCACTAATGAAAAACTGTTTTTT.

The chain recombines TRBV4-2 with TRBJ1-5; 8 nucleotides align to TRBD1. The V gene end was trimmed by 0 bases and the J gene end by 6 bases; junction bases not matched to a gene: 4. The CDR3 contains 15 residues. Germline V gene lookup returns CDR1 LGHNA and CDR2 YNFKEQ. CDR3 protein: CASSQESGGFQPQHF. The CDR3 DNA reads as TGTGCCAGCAGCCAAGAATCAGGGGGCTTTCAGCCCCAGCATTTT.

This chain links TRBV3-1 (or the pseudogene TRBV3-2) with TRBJ1-5, with D maybe TRBD1 (5 bases). The CDR3 has 14 residues. Germline V gene lookup returns CDR1 LGHDT and CDR2 YNNKEL (reference sequence). Trimming shortened V by 4 bases and J by 2 bases, and 9 bases separated the two germline ends. In DNA form, the CDR3 reads TGTGCCAGCAGCCCCGCGGGGGGCAATCAGCCCCAGCATTTT. Encoded protein: CASSPAGGNQPQHF.

The V call is TRBV4-1, the J call TRBJ2-2, with TRBD1 matching over 9 bases. The germline V gene has CDR1 MGHRA and CDR2 YSYEKL. The CDR3 is 13 residues long. The V and J ends lost 6 bases and 6 bases, in that order; junction bases with no gene match: 2. The CDR3 region has the DNA TGCGCCAGCAGGGACAGGGGCCCCGGGGAGCTGTTTTTT. Residues: CASRDRGPGELFF.

This chain uses TRBV2 with TRBJ1-5; 7 positions agree with TRBD1. V gave up 5 bases and J gave up 11 bases; unmatched junction bases: 9. The CDR3 is made up of 13 amino acids. Germline V gene sequence: CDR1 SNHLY, CDR2 FYNNEI. In nucleotides, the CDR3 is TGTGCCAGCAGTACGACGACAGGGATAACCCAGCATTTT. This codes for CASSTTTGITQHF.

This rearrangement joins TRBV23-1 to TRBJ1-5, with 8 nucleotides matching TRBD1. TRBV23-1 is assigned to the ORF class and has an uncertain function. The trim removed 2 bases at V and 7 bases at J, leaving 10 bases unmatched. The CDR3 is made up of 16 amino acids. This CDR3 reads CASSQPTDRGRQPQHF. CDR3 nucleotides: TGCGCCAGCAGTCAACCGACAGACAGGGGCCGACAGCCCCAGCATTTT.

The chain has TRBV6-6 and TRBJ1-6; possible D gene TRBD1, 5 bases. This CDR3 contains 16 residues. Trimming pared 5 bases from V and 10 bases from J, leaving 21 bases between. Germline values: CDR1 MNHNY, CDR2 SVGAGI (reference sequence). The CDR3 spells CASSLYSDRKGSPLHF. The CDR3, as DNA: TGTGCCAGCAGTCTTTACAGCGACAGAAAGGGGTCACCCCTCCACTTT.